The rows below give T cell receptor beta chains drawn from one sample of a study of post-analysis software for immune sequencing data. MiXCR was run by TCRdb on the PCR reads, yielding one entry per CDR3 protein. The sample holds some 240,000 distinct CDR3 sequences; around 34% are singletons and the top ten take 4% to 5.5%. Sequenced material: blood. The source of these receptors is a girl between 5 and 17 years old with multiple sclerosis. Each CDR3 is given with its conserved first and last residue. The order of the fields is V gene, clone size, J gene, D gene, CDR3 DNA, CDR3 protein. D genes are given only for firm matches. Where a row states a size, it is once, few, many or the class of an expanded clone; other rows omit it.

>TRBV7-2|once|TRBJ2-5|TRBD2
TGTGCCAGCAGCCCAGGGACTAGCGGGGGGGCCGCCCGGGGGACCCAGTACTTC
CASSPGTSGGAARGTQYF
>TRBV12-3/TRBV12-4|many|TRBJ2-5|.
TGTGCCAGCAGTTTTGTGGTTGGGGAGACCCAGTACTTC
CASSFVVGETQYF
>TRBV25-1|many|TRBJ2-3|.
TGTGCCAGCAGTGAATCTCAGGGACTGGCCACAGATACGCAGTATTTT
CASSESQGLATDTQYF
>TRBV6-5|.|TRBJ1-1|.
TGTGCCAGCAGTTACTCTAGGGGGGTTGCTTTCTTT
CASSYSRGVAFF
>TRBV6-6|many|TRBJ2-7|TRBD1
TGTGCCAGCAGTCGCAGGACAGGGGAAAGAACCTACGAGCAGTACTTC
CASSRRTGERTYEQYF
>TRBV6-1|.|TRBJ1-1|.
TGTGCCAGCACCCCGGGACGCCAGAACACTGAAGCTTTCTTT
CASTPGRQNTEAFF
>TRBV20-1|once|TRBJ2-7|.
TGCAGTGCTAGAGATCGGACTTCCTACGAGCAGTACTTC
CSARDRTSYEQYF
>TRBV5-1|once|TRBJ2-1|.
TGCGCCAGCAGCTTAGGGCAGGGTCTATACAATGAGCAGTTCTTC
CASSLGQGLYNEQFF
>TRBV10-2|.|TRBJ2-7|.
TGCGCCAGCAAATCACCGGGACAAGCCTACGAGCAGTACTTC
CASKSPGQAYEQYF
>TRBV12-3/TRBV12-4|many|TRBJ2-4|.
TGTGCCAGCACTTTGGGAAACATTCAGTACTTC
CASTLGNIQYF
>TRBV5-1|.|TRBJ2-7|.
TGCGCCAGCAGCTTGGCACAGGAAGGTTACGAGCAGTACTTC
CASSLAQEGYEQYF
>TRBV28|.|TRBJ1-2|TRBD1
TGTGCCAGCAGTGCCCGGACAGGAATGAACTATGGCTACACCTTC
CASSARTGMNYGYTF
>TRBV10-3|.|TRBJ2-7|TRBD1
TGTACCATCAGTGACAGGGGGCTTTCCTACGAGCAGTACTTC
CTISDRGLSYEQYF
>TRBV20-1|many|TRBJ1-2|.
TGCAGTGCTAGAGGGGGGGCTAATGGCTACACCTTC
CSARGGANGYTF
>TRBV10-3|.|TRBJ2-5|.
TGTGCCATCAGTGAGTCGATTGGAACGACAGAGACCCAGTACTTC
CAISESIGTTETQYF
>TRBV20-1|.|TRBJ2-1|.
TGCAGTGCTAGCGACCCAGGGTACCGTTACAATGAGCAGTTCTTC
CSASDPGYRYNEQFF
>TRBV6-1|once|TRBJ2-2|.
TGTGCCAGCAGTGGCGGATATTACGGGGAGCTGTTTTTT
CASSGGYYGELFF
>TRBV28|.|TRBJ1-5|.
TGTGCCAGCAGTTTACTAGGGAATGGCAATCAGCCCCAGCATTTT
CASSLLGNGNQPQHF
>TRBV6-5|.|TRBJ2-2|.
TGTGCCAGCAGTCGTCTAAGCGGGGAGCTGTTTTTT
CASSRLSGELFF
>TRBV11-3|.|TRBJ2-2|.
TGTGCCAGCAGCTTAGATCGGCCAGGGAACACCGGGGAGCTGTTTTTT
CASSLDRPGNTGELFF
>TRBV6-5|many|TRBJ2-3|.
TGTGCCAGCAGCCGGGCAGATACGCAGTATTTT
CASSRADTQYF
>TRBV6-4|.|TRBJ2-1|TRBD2
TGTGCCAGCAGGGGCTCGGCGGGAGCGGATGAGCAGTTCTTC
CASRGSAGADEQFF
>TRBV3-1|.|TRBJ2-1|.
TGTGCCAGCAGCCAAGATTGGAATGAGCAGTTCTTC
CASSQDWNEQFF
>TRBV20-1|.|TRBJ1-2|.
TGCAATGCTTCAAAAGGGGGGTTGGACTATGGCTACACCTTC
CNASKGGLDYGYTF
>TRBV20-1|few|TRBJ1-1|.
TGCAGTGCTAGAGAGGGCGCTGAAGCTTTCTTT
CSAREGAEAFF
>TRBV14|few|TRBJ2-3|.
TGTGCCAGCAGCCAAGAGTCCTTCGCAGATACGCAGTATTTT
CASSQESFADTQYF
>TRBV20-1|once|TRBJ2-1|TRBD2
TGCAGTGCACCCACCGGGACTAGCAGGGGATATGAGCAGTTCTTC
CSAPTGTSRGYEQFF
>TRBV21-1|.|TRBJ2-1|.
TGTGCCAGCAGCAAATCGACCGGGACTCACAATGAGCAGTTCTTC
CASSKSTGTHNEQFF
>TRBV20-1|few|TRBJ2-3|.
TGCAGTGCCAGGGACCCGGGGACGTCCACAGATACGCAGTATTTT
CSARDPGTSTDTQYF
>TRBV24-1|.|TRBJ2-1|TRBD1
TGTGCCACCAGTGATTCCCCCGGGACAGGGACCTACAATGAGCAGTTCTTC
CATSDSPGTGTYNEQFF
>TRBV7-9|.|TRBJ2-4|.
TGTGCCAGCAGCTTAGATGGGGTCCTTCGGGAGCAGTACTTC
CASSLDGVLREQYF
>TRBV14|.|TRBJ1-1|TRBD1
TGTGCCAGCAGCCAAGCGACAGGGACCTTCTCTGAAGCTTTCTTT
CASSQATGTFSEAFF
>TRBV20-1|.|TRBJ2-1|.
TGCAGCAAATCCATGATTGGAAATGAGCAGTTCTTC
CSKSMIGNEQFF
>TRBV12-3/TRBV12-4|many|TRBJ2-5|TRBD1
TGTGCCAGCAGTTTAGGGACAGGGCGAGAGACCCAGTACTTC
CASSLGTGRETQYF
>TRBV15|.|TRBJ2-1|.
TGTGCCACCAGCAGCGGGAGCACCTCCTACAATGAGCAGTTCTTC
CATSSGSTSYNEQFF
>TRBV20-1|.|TRBJ1-1|.
TGCAGTGCTCGTGACAGCGTGGTCGCTGAAGCTTTCTTT
CSARDSVVAEAFF
>TRBV20-1|many|TRBJ2-5|TRBD2
TGCAGTGCTAGAGGGGGCCCCCACGCGGGGGATGGGGAGACCCAGTACTTC
CSARGGPHAGDGETQYF
>TRBV5-1|many|TRBJ2-1|TRBD1
TGCGCCAGCAGCACCTGGACAGGGGAAGGCCCCTATGGTGAGCAGTTCTTC
CASSTWTGEGPYGEQFF
>TRBV28|many|TRBJ2-1|TRBD2
TGTGCCAGCAGGTCTTACCCGGGACTAGGTAACAATGAGCAGTTCTTC
CASRSYPGLGNNEQFF
>TRBV6-4|many|TRBJ2-1|TRBD2
TGTGCCAGCAGTGACCCGGGACTAGCGGGAGGGGGTGAGCAGTTCTTC
CASSDPGLAGGGEQFF
>TRBV24-1|.|TRBJ2-3|.
TGTGCCACCAGCGATTCCCTATCTAGCGCCGCTAGCACAGATACGCAGTATTTT
CATSDSLSSAASTDTQYF
>TRBV29-1|once|TRBJ2-3|.
TGCAGCGCCACGCCCGGGCGGAGCACAGATACGCAGTATTTT
CSATPGRSTDTQYF
>TRBV2|few|TRBJ2-7|.
TGTGCCGGCAGCCGGGACCGCGAGCAGTACTTC
CAGSRDREQYF
>TRBV7-2|.|TRBJ1-5|TRBD1
TGTGCCAGCAGCTTTGGACAGGGTTATCAGCCCCAGCATTTT
CASSFGQGYQPQHF
>TRBV4-1|many|TRBJ2-7|.
TGCGCCAGCAGCCCCGTCGGGACGAACCTTGACGAGCAGTACTTC
CASSPVGTNLDEQYF
>TRBV4-3|.|TRBJ2-7|.
TGCGCCAGCAGCCAAGAAGTACTCGACTACGAGCAGTACTTC
CASSQEVLDYEQYF
>TRBV12-3/TRBV12-4|many|TRBJ1-2|.
TGTGCCAGCAGTTTAGACATAATCCATGGCTACACCTTC
CASSLDIIHGYTF
>TRBV2|.|TRBJ2-2|TRBD1
TGTGCCAGCAGTGGGAGGACAGGGAGCAAAACCGGGGAGCTGTTTTTT
CASSGRTGSKTGELFF
>TRBV27|.|TRBJ2-1|.
TGTGCCAGCTCACGAGAGCTCCTGAGAAACAATGAGCAGTTCTTC
CASSRELLRNNEQFF
>TRBV6-2/TRBV6-3|few|TRBJ2-2|TRBD2
TGTGCCAGCAGTCAAACGGGGCATCGTAGCGGGAGTTTCGGCGGGGAGCTGTTTTTT
CASSQTGHRSGSFGGELFF
>TRBV6-1|many|TRBJ2-3|TRBD1
TGTGCCAGCAGTGAACCGGGACAGGGTCCAGATACGCAGTATTTT
CASSEPGQGPDTQYF
>TRBV5-1|many|TRBJ1-2|.
TGCGCCAGCAGCTTGTCGGGGGAATTCGACTATGGCTACACCTTC
CASSLSGEFDYGYTF
>TRBV3-1|many|TRBJ2-3|TRBD2
TGTGCCAGCAGAGTAGCGGGGGGAGGGACAGATACGCAGTATTTT
CASRVAGGGTDTQYF
>TRBV5-5|.|TRBJ1-1|.
TGTGCCAGCAGCTTGGTGGGGGGCGAAGCTTTCTTT
CASSLVGGEAFF
>TRBV7-8|.|TRBJ2-1|.
TGTGCCAGCAGCCTAACGACTGGCGTAGGGAATGAGCAGTTCTTC
CASSLTTGVGNEQFF
>TRBV12-3/TRBV12-4|.|TRBJ2-5|.
TGTGCCAGCAGTCTGGATTCGGACCCACAACGAGAGACCCAGTACTTC
CASSLDSDPQRETQYF
>TRBV10-2|.|TRBJ2-4|TRBD1
TGCGCCAGCAGTGAAGTGGGACAGTTTAGCATTCAGTACTTC
CASSEVGQFSIQYF
>TRBV10-3|few|TRBJ2-7|.
TGTGCCTCAAGGGGGGTTAGCGAGCAGTACTTC
CASRGVSEQYF
>TRBV5-1|.|TRBJ2-5|.
TGCGCCGGCAGCTTGGGAGAGACCCAGTACTTC
CAGSLGETQYF